These T cell receptor beta chains were read from a single sample in a study of CD8 T cells in ankylosing spondylitis. MiXCR, applied by TCRdb to the 5' RACE reads, yields one record per CDR3 protein. There are fewer than 250,000 distinct CDR3 sequences in the sample; roughly a tenth occur only once, and 2.5% to 3% lies in the top ten. What was sequenced was blood, either unsorted or a sorted T cell fraction (not recorded which). These receptors all stem from a male donor with ankylosing spondylitis or in good health (not recorded which). Both conserved end residues are part of each CDR3. A D gene is named only where the DNA matches it firmly. Size values are once, few and many counts, or a class for expanded clones, and some rows have none.

>.|TRBV10-3|few|TRBJ1-1
CAILSAGDFTEAFF
TGTGCCATACTCTCGGCAGGGGATTTTACTGAAGCTTTCTTT
>.|TRBV5-1|few|TRBJ2-7
CASRGGLSSYEQYF
TGCGCCAGCAGAGGAGGTCTGAGCTCCTACGAGCAGTACTTC
>.|TRBV30|many|TRBJ2-1
CASQRELGNEQFF
TGTGCCTCCCAGCGAGAACTGGGGAATGAGCAGTTCTTC
>.|TRBV12-5|many|TRBJ2-1
CASGLVPGQGRVASYNEQFF
TGTGCTAGTGGTTTGGTACCCGGCCAGGGTAGAGTGGCCTCCTACAATGAGCAGTTCTTC
>.|TRBV7-6|many|TRBJ2-7
CASSLDLGVADEQYF
TGTGCCAGCAGCTTAGATCTAGGGGTTGCGGACGAGCAGTACTTC
>TRBD1|TRBV6-1|few|TRBJ2-1
CASRPTGVRDEQFF
TGTGCCAGCAGGCCAACAGGGGTCCGGGATGAGCAGTTCTTC
>TRBD1|TRBV5-1|many|TRBJ2-7
CASSQGQVIDEQYF
TGCGCCAGCAGCCAGGGACAGGTAATAGACGAGCAGTACTTC
>.|TRBV6-5|many|TRBJ1-6
CASSYGHQDSPLHF
TGTGCCAGCAGTTACGGGCATCAGGATTCACCCCTCCACTTT
>.|TRBV5-6|many|TRBJ2-1
CASSYVEGSPYNEQFF
TGTGCCAGCAGCTACGTGGAGGGATCCCCCTACAATGAGCAGTTCTTC
>TRBD2|TRBV5-1|.|TRBJ2-1
CASSLQLAGPNEQFF
TGCGCCAGCAGCTTACAACTAGCGGGACCCAATGAGCAGTTCTTC
>TRBD2|TRBV5-1|many|TRBJ2-1
CASSSRGIAGRQSSYNEQFF
TGCGCCAGCAGTTCCAGGGGAATAGCGGGGAGACAATCCTCCTACAATGAGCAGTTCTTC
>TRBD1|TRBV7-9|.|TRBJ2-7
CASSLDRGPIYEQYF
TGTGCCAGCAGCTTAGACAGGGGGCCCATCTACGAGCAGTACTTC
>.|TRBV5-1|many|TRBJ2-5
CASSSGIQETQYF
TGCGCCAGCAGCTCAGGGATCCAAGAGACCCAGTACTTC
>.|TRBV7-8|few|TRBJ2-3
CASSLAAQGGTQYF
TGTGCCAGCAGCTTAGCAGCCCAGGGGGGCACGCAGTATTTT
>.|TRBV5-1|many|TRBJ2-5
CASSSTGEGQETQYF
TGCGCCAGCAGCTCAACAGGGGAGGGACAAGAGACCCAGTACTTC
>.|TRBV4-1|many|TRBJ1-5
CASSQEFLVGTGRYEPQHF
TGCGCCAGCAGCCAAGAATTCCTAGTAGGGACGGGACGGTATGAGCCCCAGCATTTT
>.|TRBV11-2|.|TRBJ2-3
CASSLESSYYFSTDTQYF
TGTGCCAGCAGCTTAGAATCATCGTACTATTTTAGCACAGATACGCAGTATTTT
>TRBD1|TRBV12-5|many|TRBJ2-7
CASGQGAGEQYF
TGTGCTAGTGGGCAGGGGGCGGGCGAGCAGTACTTC